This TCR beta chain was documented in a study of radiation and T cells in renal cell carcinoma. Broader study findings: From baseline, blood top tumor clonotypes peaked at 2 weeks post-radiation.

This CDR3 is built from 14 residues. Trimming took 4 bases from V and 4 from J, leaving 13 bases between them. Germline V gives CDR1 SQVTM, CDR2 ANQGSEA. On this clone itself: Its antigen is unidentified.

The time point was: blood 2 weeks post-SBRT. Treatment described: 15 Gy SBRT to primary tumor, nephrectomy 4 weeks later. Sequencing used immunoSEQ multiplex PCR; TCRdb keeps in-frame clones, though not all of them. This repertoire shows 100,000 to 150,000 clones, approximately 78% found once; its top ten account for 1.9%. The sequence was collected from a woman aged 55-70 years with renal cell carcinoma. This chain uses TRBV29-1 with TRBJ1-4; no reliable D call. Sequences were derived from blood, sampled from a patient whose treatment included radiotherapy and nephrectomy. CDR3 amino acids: CSVVGGIGNEKLFF. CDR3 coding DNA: TGCAGCGTTGTTGGCGGCATCGGTAATGAAAAACTGTTTTTT.